This TCR beta chain appears in the sequencing data of a study of regulatory T cells in long-lasting Graves disease. Study-level points and caveats: Persistent Graves' patients showed less TCR diversity than newly diagnosed ones. Preferential use of TRBV28, TRBJ1-2 and TRBJ2-5 was seen in persistent disease.

Germline V CDR1 and CDR2: SGHTA, FQGNSA. The V segment lost 5 bases and the J segment 10 bases; nucleotides outside the gene matches: 8. This CDR3 comprises 15 residues. Sequencing libraries for TCR beta were prepared with iRepertoire HTBI primers and Arm-PCR of CDR3 regions. TCRdb fed the multiplex PCR reads into MiXCR, producing one record per CDR3 protein. The data hold about 470,000 distinct CDR3 sequences, with around 20% observed a single time. This clonotype was seen ten or more times. Its cognate antigen is unknown. The time point denotes: persistent/refractory GD, antithyroid drugs over 5 years with positive TRAb. The TCR library was made from RNA extracted from PBMCs.

Source: peripheral blood mononuclear cells (PBMCs), taken when the disease was refractory, from a patient treated with antithyroid drugs. The chain couples TRBV7-2 to TRBJ1-4; 12 bases map to TRBD1. This TCR came from a female donor with Graves disease. CDR3 DNA: TGTGCCAGCAGCCCGTTGGGACAGGGGGCGGGAAAACTGTTTTTT. This translates into CASSPLGQGAGKLFF.